This paragraph covers one T cell receptor (beta chain) sequence. This clonotype was counted a single time. Its recognized antigen is unknown. The sample holds no much larger clone one base away, and base qualities are not on file. The donors were 40 or so Caucasian individuals from Russia, aged roughly 6 to 90 years, who were systemically healthy. Approximately 10 milliliters of peripheral blood were collected from each donor into EDTA-treated Vacutainer tubes. Ficoll-Paque density-gradient centrifugation was used to isolate PBMCs, with at least 6.5 million per sample. Trizol reagent was used to extract total RNA from the PBMCs, yielding at least 6 micrograms per sample. For every donor, an aliquot of PBMCs went through flow cytometry to measure the percentages of naive CD45RAhigh/CD27high T cells. The sample originates from a study of blood T cells in healthy people across ages (dated by TCRdb to between 2015 and 2016). Study-level background: Template switching captured roughly one uniquely barcoded TCR beta cDNA molecule per two T cells in model experiments. The donors were split into four age groups: young (average about 15 years), middle-aged (39), aged (over 55) and long-lived (under 90). To track age-related changes in TCR beta repertoire diversity, the study relied on deep sequencing normalized with unique cDNA molecular identifiers. To avoid experimental bias, donors of different ages were spread randomly across the sequencing lanes. Two additional independent replicas of 1 million unique cDNA reads from the same blood draw were analyzed for two donors (one aged 18 to 30 and one aged 80 or older).

Libraries came from 5' RACE. The run used an Illumina HiSeq 2500. A second roughly 6 to 11 cycle PCR used a sample-barcoded 5' primer and a J-beta primer mix. A unique molecular identifier was introduced onto each TCR beta cDNA molecule by a template-switch 5' adaptor carrying 12 random nucleotides. Each sample yielded at least 2.5 million CDR3-containing paired-end reads. The Mint cDNA synthesis kit, primed by a TRBC-specific oligonucleotide, was used to synthesize first-strand cDNA from all RNA. Following uracil-DNA glycosylase treatment, a first 18-cycle PCR with universal primers M1SS and BC2_uni_R was performed on all cDNA. The authors processed their data as follows. Each sample was normalized by randomly selecting 1 million high-quality reads, each carrying a distinct molecular identifier. Instead of being binned into consensus sequences, reads that shared molecular identifiers were thrown out. CDR3 identification, clonotype clustering and error correction used MiTCR with a Q25 quality threshold and the strictest error-elimination algorithm. A nonparametric unseen species model using Euler transformation provided a lower-bound estimate of total TCR beta diversity. Clones were called with MiXCR by TCRdb after fastp trimmed the public reads at Q25, and only in-frame beta chains were retained. Every entry covers one CDR3 protein and lists the most common genes and DNA from its rows. The V and J calls reflect TCRdb's pipeline rather than the authors' work. For this sample there are hundreds of thousands of distinct CDR3 sequences; about 61% appear just once. The top ten clonotypes cover 25% to 30% of the sample.

What the research found in general, with its limitations: Total diversity estimates from one million sequenced T cells were considered lower bounds and underestimates. Because donor CMV infection status was unknown, age-related changes in expanded clonotypes were potentially confounded. Observed TCR beta diversity per million T cells fell roughly linearly with age, and a significant reduction was already apparent by age about 43. The percentage of naive T cells measured by flow cytometry correlated strongly with observed TCR beta diversity. Compared with the aged group, the long-lived group had more naive CD4+ T cells, fewer expanded clones and increased TCR diversity, suggesting age selection. Because profiling used bulk unsorted PBMCs, naive and antigen-experienced compartments could not be compared conclusively.

The trim is 11 bases for V and 2 bases for J, with a gap of 7 bases between the germline ends. The CDR3 numbers 11 residues from cysteine through phenylalanine. Here the CDR3 DNA is all that survives: 33 bases in frame from base 1. Reading the germline V gene gives CDR1 MDHEN and CDR2 SYDVKM. This receptor chain uses TRBV28 and TRBJ2-1; a weak D assignment points to TRBD2 (5 bases agree). Sequenced material: blood. This receptor was identified in a man aged 35-49 years in good health. The CDR3: CAQRTYNEQFF. At the DNA level, the sequence is TGTGCCCAGCGGACCTACAATGAGCAGTTCTTC.